The 18 T cell receptor beta chains reported below all come from one sample, sequenced in a study of CD8 T cells in Susac syndrome. Random hexamers were used to reverse transcribe the RNA input (0.5 to 1 ug). TCRdb ran MiXCR on the immunoSEQ multiplex PCR reads and lists one entry per CDR3 protein. The table lists about 300,000 distinct CDR3 sequences, almost 85% of them singletons. What was sequenced was CD8+ T cells from PBMCs. These receptors all come from a human donor with multiple sclerosis.

The V call is TRBV7-9, the J call TRBJ1-1; TRBD1 matches 8 bases. There are 15 residues in the CDR3. CDR1 is SEHNR and CDR2 is FQNEAQ in the germline V gene (reference sequence). The J segment lost 1 base and the V segment lost 5 bases, leaving 6 bases of the junction unmatched. CDR3 bases: TGTGCCAGCAGCCCAAGGACAGGGACGAACACTGAAGCTTTCTTT. It is translated as CASSPRTGTNTEAFF.

The rearrangement joins TRBV19 to TRBJ1-1; tentative D call: TRBD1 (5 bases). Trimming removed 3 bases at V and 7 bases at J, with 12 bases between. This CDR3 is built from 13 residues. The germline V gene encodes CDR1 LNHDA and CDR2 SQIVND (reference sequence). This CDR3 is CASSMGTPGEAFF. The DNA of the CDR3 is TGTGCCAGTAGTATGGGGACTCCGGGTGAAGCTTTCTTT.

The chain links TRBV30 to TRBJ1-2; D unresolved. V dropped 5 bases and J dropped 4 bases, with 11 bases sitting between them. Germline V gene lookup returns CDR1 GTSNPN and CDR2 SVGIG (reference sequence). This CDR3 is 12 amino acids long. Here the CDR3 reads CAWEAVVYGYTF. CDR3 nucleotide sequence: TGTGCCTGGGAGGCAGTAGTCTATGGCTACACCTTC.

The chain has TRBV6-5 and TRBJ1-3; D is ambiguous. Deletions cut 2 bases from V and 1 base from J, with 9 bases between. This CDR3 is 15 amino acids long. Per germline, CDR1 MNHEY and CDR2 SVGAGI. The CDR3 loop reads CASSYGIASGNTIYF. CDR3 nucleotides: TGTGCCAGCAGTTACGGTATAGCTTCTGGAAACACCATATATTTT.

The gene calls are TRBV11-2 and TRBJ1-1, with unresolved D. V dropped 0 bases and J dropped 0 bases, with 8 bases sitting between them. Germline V gene sequence: CDR1 SGHAT, CDR2 FQNNGV. The CDR3 is 15 residues long. The CDR3 DNA sequence: TGTGCCAGCAGCTTAGAGTACGGGATGAACACTGAAGCTTTCTTT. This encodes CASSLEYGMNTEAFF.

The genes are TRBV4-2 and TRBJ1-1, with D tentatively TRBD1 (5 bases). The germline CDR1 and CDR2 sequences are LGHNA and YNFKEQ. The CDR3 length is 15 residues. V was clipped by 1 base and J by 7 bases, with 16 bases between them. CDR3 DNA: TGTGCCAGCAGCCAAGCCCGACAGCGTCTATATGAAGCTTTCTTT. Protein product: CASSQARQRLYEAFF.

The chain uses TRBV20-1 and TRBJ1-3, with D possibly TRBD1 on 6 matching bases. The CDR3 consists of 16 residues. V was shortened by 0 bases and J by 1 base, with 13 bases between the two germline ends. The germline gives CDR1 DFQATT, CDR2 SNEGSKA (reference sequence). The CDR3: CSARDFLGGSGNTIYF. The DNA of the CDR3 is TGCAGTGCTAGAGATTTTCTAGGGGGATCTGGAAACACCATATATTTT.

The chain carries TRBV15 and TRBJ1-4; TRBD1 is a possible D gene (5 bases). The CDR3 is 14 residues long. CDR1 and CDR2 (germline): LNHNV, YYDKDF (reference sequence). Deletions cut 3 bases from V and 0 bases from J, with 5 bases between. CDR3 sequence: CATSSRATNEKLFF. CDR3 coding DNA: TGTGCCACCAGCAGCAGGGCAACTAATGAAAAACTGTTTTTT.

The table lists this clonotype with a few counts. V and J are TRBV4-1 and TRBJ1-2; the D is unclear. Germline loops: CDR1 MGHRA, CDR2 YSYEKL. The V end was cut by 0 bases, the J end by 1 base, with 6 bases between. The CDR3 spans 14 residues. The CDR3 loop reads CASSQERYNYGYTF. The DNA of the CDR3 is TGCGCCAGCAGCCAAGAACGATATAACTATGGCTACACCTTC.

This clonotype was counted a few times. J is TRBJ2-7 and V is TRBV27; D is perhaps TRBD2 (5 bases). CDR3 size: 13 residues. V was pared by 5 bases and J by 3 bases, with 11 bases between. Germline V gene data show CDR1 as MNHEY and CDR2 as SMNVEV (reference sequence). Here the CDR3 DNA reads TGTGCCAGCAGTCCAGGCGCGGGCTACGAGCAGTACTTC. Residues: CASSPGAGYEQYF.

The CDR3 reads CSVLPPEYGYTF. In nucleotides, the CDR3 is TGCAGCGTTCTCCCACCGGAGTATGGCTACACCTTC. The V call is TRBV29-1, the J call TRBJ1-2; the D is unclear. CDR3 length: 12 residues. Trimming took off 5 bases at V and 5 bases at J, with 12 bases between the two ends. Looked up from germline, CDR1 is SQVTM and CDR2 is ANQGSEA.

This rearrangement joins TRBV5-6 to TRBJ2-1; D possibly corresponds to TRBD2 (6 bases). The CDR3 sequence is 14 residues long. Germline lookup yields CDR1 SGHDT and CDR2 YYEEEE. V shed 0 bases and J shed 7 bases, with 11 bases lying between them. CDR3 sequence reads: CASSLEAGRNEQFF. The CDR3 DNA sequence: TGTGCCAGCAGCTTGGAGGCAGGGAGGAATGAGCAGTTCTTC.

The chain carries TRBV6-2 or TRBV6-3 and TRBJ1-5, with D hard to call. Germline V gives CDR1 MNHEY, CDR2 SVGEGT. V gave up 2 bases and J gave up 0 bases, with 8 bases separating them. This CDR3 has 15 amino acids. CDR3 nucleotide sequence: TGTGCCAGCAGTTACCAGCAGTATAGCAATCAGCCCCAGCATTTT. Encoded protein: CASSYQQYSNQPQHF.

The genes are TRBV20-1 and TRBJ2-7; D is uncertain. With 0 bases removed from V and 3 bases from J, the gap between germline ends came to 9 bases. The CDR3 extends over 13 amino acids. Germline V gives CDR1 DFQATT, CDR2 SNEGSKA (reference sequence). For the CDR3, the DNA is TGCAGTGCTAGAGAGGGCCCGTACTACGAGCAGTACTTC. Its translation: CSAREGPYYEQYF.

This CDR3 is CASSHYRTPRKGDNEQFF. The CDR3 nucleotides are TGCGCCAGCAGTCACTACCGAACGCCAAGAAAAGGAGACAATGAGCAGTTCTTC. The rearrangement joins TRBV23-1 to TRBJ2-1, with unresolved D. TRBV23-1 belongs to the ORF category, with a function that is uncertain. CDR3 length: 18 amino acids. The V end was cut by 3 bases, the J end by 5 bases, with 23 bases between.

The V and J genes are TRBV29-1 and TRBJ2-2, with D tentatively TRBD2 (6 bases). V lost 6 bases and J 1 base, leaving 15 bases between the germline ends. The CDR3 is 15 amino acids. CDR1 and CDR2 (germline): SQVTM, ANQGSEA. For the CDR3, the DNA is TGCAGCGTCCCTCGGGGTAGCGGGAACACCGGGGAGCTGTTTTTT. It yields the protein CSVPRGSGNTGELFF.

V is TRBV5-4 and J is TRBJ1-1; no reliable D call. The CDR3 runs 12 residues. Trimming removed 6 bases from V and 0 bases from J, with 6 bases in between. In germline, CDR1 is SGHNT, CDR2 YYREEE (reference sequence). The CDR3 coding sequence is TGTGCCAGCACCGCCATGAACACTGAAGCTTTCTTT. Translating it yields CASTAMNTEAFF.

This clonotype was seen just once. This chain uses TRBV21-1 with TRBJ2-2. TRBV21-1 is noted as a pseudogene. This CDR3 has 17 amino acids. CDR3 DNA: TGTGCCAGCAGCCAGCCGGCCAGGCAGCCGAACACCGGGGAGCTGTTTTTT. Its protein is CASSQPARQPNTGELFF.